Shown below are 30 T cell receptor beta chains from a single sample sequenced in a study of T cells in Graves' hyperthyroidism and ophthalmopathy. Regions amplified from RNA transcripts were the TCR beta CDR3 regions. First-round RT-PCR with HTBI primers amplified the TCR CDR3 region. TCRdb re-called the multiplex PCR reads with MiXCR, one entry per CDR3 protein. The profile shows 400,000 to 550,000 distinct CDR3 sequences, under 15% of them singletons. Input material: blood. The receptors were sampled from a woman between 18 and 30 years old with Graves' hyperthyroidism.

This clonotype was seen at least ten times. The chain combines TRBV10-3 with TRBJ1-1, with D possibly TRBD1 on 5 matching bases. Germline assignment: CDR1 ENHRY and CDR2 SYGVKD. The CDR3 loop spans 14 amino acids. The V end lost 7 bases, the J end lost 5 bases, and 17 bases lay between the germline ends. CDR3 residues: CAITEGRGETEAFF. The CDR3 coding sequence is TGTGCCATCACCGAGGGACGGGGGGAAACTGAAGCTTTCTTT.

A single count supports this clonotype. One base away lies a much larger clone, so this may be a sequencing read error. The chain carries TRBV25-1 and TRBJ2-2; D call uncertain. With 6 bases removed from V and 5 bases from J, the gap between germline ends came to 13 bases. Germline CDR1 MGHDK, CDR2 SYGVNS. The CDR3 is made up of 14 amino acids. This CDR3 reads CASSPCQRTGELFF. The CDR3 bases are TGTGCCAGCAGCCCTTGCCAGAGGACCGGGGAGCTGTTTTTT.

This clonotype occurred a few times. The junction differs from germline at one of its ends, possibly a read error. This chain connects TRBV20-1 to TRBJ1-4; D may be TRBD1 (5 bases). Germline CDR1 reads DFQATT; CDR2 reads SNEGSKA (reference sequence). The CDR3 is 12 residues long. In DNA form, the CDR3 reads TGCAGCGCTACCGGGACCCTCGAAAAACTGTTTTTT. Its protein product is CSATGTLEKLFF.

This clonotype was picked up many times. V is TRBV14 and J is TRBJ2-3; no firm D call. This CDR3 has 14 amino acids. V shed 5 bases and J shed 5 bases, with 14 bases lying between them. From germline, CDR1 is SGHDN and CDR2 FVKESK. This CDR3 is CASSAHSLGDTQYF. The CDR3 bases are TGTGCCAGCAGCGCTCATAGTCTGGGAGATACGCAGTATTTT.

This clonotype was picked up many times. This chain links TRBV20-1 with TRBJ2-7; 13 positions agree with TRBD2. V lost 1 base to trimming and J lost 7 bases; unmatched junction nucleotides: 10. CDR3 size: 16 residues. Looked up from germline, CDR1 is DFQATT and CDR2 is SNEGSKA (reference sequence). CDR3 in amino acids: CSARAYLGLAGLEQYF. The CDR3 coding sequence is TGCAGTGCTAGAGCCTACCTGGGACTAGCGGGACTTGAGCAGTACTTC.

This clonotype has ten or more counts. For the CDR3, the DNA is TGCGCCAGCAGTGGTGTTGGAGGGGACTCCTACGAGCAGTACTTC. It encodes CASSGVGGDSYEQYF. The V and J genes are TRBV10-1 and TRBJ2-7, with D possibly matching TRBD2 (6 bases). Germline lookup yields CDR1 WNHNN and CDR2 SYGVQD (reference sequence). The CDR3 runs 15 residues. V lost 4 bases and J lost 0, with 13 bases in between.

This clonotype was observed at least ten times. V and J are TRBV12-3 or TRBV12-4 and TRBJ2-1; TRBD2 matches 9 bases. Losses at the gene ends were 3 bases for V and 0 bases for J; bases not matched to a gene: 3. The CDR3 spans 16 residues. CDR3 in amino acids: CASSFSSGDSYNEQFF. DNA for the CDR3: TGTGCCAGCAGTTTCTCTAGCGGGGACTCCTACAATGAGCAGTTCTTC.

The chain has TRBV10-1 and TRBJ2-1, with D possibly being TRBD2 (6 bases). Germline V gene sequence: CDR1 WNHNN, CDR2 SYGVQD (reference sequence). The CDR3 extends over 14 amino acids. The V end lost 0 bases, the J end lost 10 bases, and 13 bases lay between the germline ends. CDR3 nucleotides: TGCGCCAGCAGTGAGTCGATGGGCGGGATCGAGCAGTTCTTC. It is translated as CASSESMGGIEQFF.

This chain joins TRBV19 and TRBJ2-1; TRBD2 is a possible D gene (6 bases). Germline CDR1 reads LNHDA; CDR2 reads SQIVND (reference sequence). V was cut by 4 bases and J by 7 bases, with 11 bases left in between. The CDR3 spans 13 residues. CDR3 loop: CASSSGNANEQFF. DNA of the CDR3: TGTGCCAGTAGTAGCGGGAACGCTAATGAGCAGTTCTTC.

This clonotype was picked up many times. V usage is TRBV3-1 and J usage is TRBJ2-2, with D possibly matching TRBD1 (6 bases). The ends were cut back, 3 bases at V and 9 bases at J, with 14 bases in the middle. The V gene's germline CDR1 is LGHDT and CDR2 YNNKEL (reference sequence). The CDR3 consists of 14 residues. CDR3: CASSQDTGSRELFF. As DNA, the CDR3 is TGTGCCAGCAGCCAGGATACAGGGTCGAGGGAGCTGTTTTTT.

Ten or more counts support this clonotype. The chain has TRBV6-5 and TRBJ1-2; no definite D call. Germline V gene lookup returns CDR1 MNHEY and CDR2 SVGAGI. This CDR3 is 13 amino acids long. The ends were cut back, 2 bases at V and 6 bases at J, with 10 bases in the middle. CDR3 amino acids: CASSYTTYDGYTF. In DNA, the CDR3 is TGTGCCAGCAGTTACACAACCTACGATGGCTACACCTTC.

This clonotype was seen repeatedly, ten times or more. The CDR3 nucleotides are TGTGCCACCAGTGATTCCGGACTAGCGCCCTCCTACAATGAGCAGTTCTTC. Amino acids: CATSDSGLAPSYNEQFF. The V call is TRBV24-1, the J call TRBJ2-1; 9 bases match TRBD2. Germline assignment: CDR1 KGHDR and CDR2 SFDVKD. V was pared by 2 bases and J by 0 bases, with 4 bases of the junction left unmatched. This CDR3 has 17 amino acids.

This clonotype was observed many times. This chain joins TRBV30 and TRBJ2-1, with TRBD1 matching 7 bases. CDR3 length: 13 residues. J was trimmed by 5 bases and V by 6 bases; bases with no gene match: 7. The germline gives CDR1 GTSNPN, CDR2 SVGIG (reference sequence). For the CDR3, the DNA is TGTGCCTGTTCAATCACAGGGGACAATGAGCAGTTCTTC. This codes for CACSITGDNEQFF.

Points on this clonotype: Given a much more abundant clone one base away, this may be a read error. The rearrangement joins TRBV20-1 to TRBJ1-1; 8 nucleotides agree with TRBD1. The CDR3 has 15 residues. Germline V gives CDR1 DFQATT, CDR2 SNEGSKA (reference sequence). CDR3 DNA: TGCAGTGCTAGCCCCCCGGACAGGGCGAACGCTGAAGCTTTCTTT. It yields the protein CSASPPDRANAEAFF.

This clonotype was picked up many times. The V gene is TRBV25-1, the J gene TRBJ2-1, with D hard to call. The germline CDR1 and CDR2 sequences are MGHDK and SYGVNS. Between the trimmed V and J ends, which lost 2 bases and 6 bases, there was a span of 5 bases. This CDR3 spans 12 amino acids. The CDR3 spells CASSERRNEQFF. The CDR3 DNA is TGTGCCAGCAGTGAAAGACGCAATGAGCAGTTCTTC.

Comment on this clonotype: At one end the junction does not follow the germline gene, possibly because of a read error. The chain joins TRBV18 to TRBJ2-7; a possible D gene is TRBD2 (5 bases). This CDR3 comprises 12 residues. Germline V gene lookup returns CDR1 KGHSH and CDR2 LQKENI. The CDR3 nucleotides are TGTGCCAGCTTACCAGCGGACCACGAGCAGTACTTC. This gives the protein CASLPADHEQYF.

J is TRBJ2-7 and V is TRBV3-1; D is uncertain. This CDR3 has 12 amino acids. The germline V gene has CDR1 LGHDT and CDR2 YNNKEL (reference sequence). Trimming removed 5 bases from V and 4 bases from J, with 9 bases in between. The CDR3 loop reads CASSTSWYEQYF. CDR3 nucleotides: TGTGCCAGCAGCACTTCTTGGTACGAGCAGTACTTC.

About this clonotype itself: A much bigger clone sits one base away, suggesting this may be a read error. The chain combines TRBV18 with TRBJ1-1; D may be TRBD1 (6 bases). The CDR3 is made up of 14 amino acids. Between the trimmed V and J ends, which lost 7 bases and 6 bases, there was a span of 18 bases. The V gene's germline CDR1 is KGHSH and CDR2 LQKENI. CDR3 protein: CASFGTGSSAEAFF. The CDR3 DNA reads TGTGCCAGCTTCGGAACAGGGTCCAGCGCTGAAGCTTTCTTT.

Regarding this clonotype: Given a much more abundant clone one base away, this may be a read error. V is TRBV7-2 and J is TRBJ2-7; 7 nucleotides align to TRBD1. The CDR3 has 15 residues. Germline-derived CDR1 and CDR2 are SGHTA and FQGNSA. V lost 6 bases to trimming and J lost 7 bases; unmatched junction nucleotides: 15. The CDR3: CASRPRDSPYNEQYF. The CDR3 bases are TGTGCCAGCAGACCCCGGGACAGCCCCTACAATGAGCAGTACTTC.

Many counts were recorded for this clonotype. The V call is TRBV3-1, the J call TRBJ2-2; D ambiguous. Trimming removed 3 bases from V and 6 bases from J, with 8 bases in between. The CDR3 totals 13 residues. The V gene's germline CDR1 is LGHDT and CDR2 YNNKEL (reference sequence). The DNA for the CDR3 is TGTGCCAGCAGCCACGCATTATCCGGGGAGCTGTTTTTT. Translation gives CASSHALSGELFF.

This clonotype was picked up a small number of times. This chain connects TRBV19 to TRBJ2-7; 9 nucleotides match TRBD2. The V and J ends lost 3 bases and 1 base, in that order; junction bases with no gene match: 1. CDR1 is LNHDA and CDR2 is SQIVND in the germline V gene (reference sequence). The CDR3 is 14 residues long. CDR3: CASSMTSGSYEQYV. CDR3 coding DNA: TGTGCCAGTAGTATGACTAGCGGATCCTACGAGCAGTACGTC.

The table lists this clonotype with many counts. V gene TRBV2 combines with J gene TRBJ2-7; D uncertain. Germline V gene data show CDR1 as SNHLY and CDR2 as FYNNEI. V was cut by 2 bases and J by 4 bases, with 6 bases left in between. The CDR3 has 12 amino acids. CDR3 nucleotide sequence: TGTGCCAGCAGTGAAATCGGGTACGAGCAGTACTTC. Its protein product is CASSEIGYEQYF.

This chain connects TRBV7-9 to TRBJ2-7, with 8 bases lining up with TRBD2. CDR3 size: 17 residues. Trimming removed 1 base from V and 2 bases from J; junction bases left unmatched: 10. Germline V gene data show CDR1 as SEHNR and CDR2 as FQNEAQ (reference sequence). The CDR3 sequence: CASSLVPGGTLPYEQYF. The DNA for the CDR3 is TGTGCCAGCAGCTTAGTCCCGGGGGGGACGCTCCCCTACGAGCAGTACTTC.

This clonotype has ten or more counts. The chain links TRBV3-1 to TRBJ2-7; no definite D call. Trimming left V 4 bases short and J 6 bases short, with 10 bases between. The germline V gene has CDR1 LGHDT and CDR2 YNNKEL (reference sequence). This CDR3 is built from 12 residues. CDR3 protein: CASSLLKREQYF. DNA for the CDR3: TGTGCCAGCAGCCTCCTGAAACGCGAGCAGTACTTC.

As regards this clonotype: A much larger clonotype is one base distant, so this may be a read error. The chain recombines TRBV3-1 with TRBJ2-7, with D possibly being TRBD2 (6 bases). Germline CDR1 and CDR2: LGHDT and YNNKEL (reference sequence). The CDR3 consists of 13 residues. This CDR3 is CASSQGGGTERYF. The CDR3 coding sequence is TGTGCCAGCAGCCAAGGGGGCGGGACCGAGCGGTACTTC.

This clonotype was recorded only once. A single base separates this from a much larger clone, so it may be a read error. Here the CDR3 reads CAWDRGSAGNTIYF. CDR3 bases: TGTGCCTGGGACAGGGGATCGGCTGGAAACACCATATATTTT. V usage is TRBV30 and J usage is TRBJ1-3; 8 nucleotides line up with TRBD1. Germline trimming cut 5 bases from V and 2 bases from J; bases unmatched to any gene: 5. The germline CDR1 and CDR2 sequences are GTSNPN and SVGIG (reference sequence). This CDR3 has 14 amino acids.

This clonotype was seen many times. The V and J genes are TRBV11-3 and TRBJ2-5, with 14 bases aligning to TRBD2. Germline V gene data show CDR1 as SGHNT and CDR2 as YENEEA. The junction had 8 bases not matched to a gene; V was cut back by 7 bases and J by 4 bases. The CDR3 has 16 residues. CDR3 protein: CASKYFGLAGGETQYF. Here the CDR3 DNA reads TGTGCCAGCAAATATTTCGGACTAGCGGGAGGAGAGACCCAGTACTTC.

This clonotype has at least ten counts. The V and J genes are TRBV10-3 and TRBJ2-7; tentatively, D is TRBD2 (8 bases). V gave up 0 bases and J gave up 3 bases, with 27 bases separating them. The germline gives CDR1 ENHRY, CDR2 SYGVKD. The CDR3 is 20 amino acids. The CDR3 DNA sequence: TGTGCCATCAGTGAGTCGAGTCCAGGGGGAGTAGCGGGACCCTACTACGAGCAGTACTTC. This encodes CAISESSPGGVAGPYYEQYF.

This clonotype was detected ten times or more. The chain couples TRBV20-1 to TRBJ2-3, with TRBD2 matching over 8 bases. Germline trimming cut 4 bases from V and 2 bases from J; bases unmatched to any gene: 8. The CDR3 is made up of 15 amino acids. Looked up from germline, CDR1 is DFQATT and CDR2 is SNEGSKA (reference sequence). The CDR3 is CSATRPSGPTDTQYF. The CDR3 DNA is TGCAGTGCTACCCGCCCTAGCGGGCCCACAGATACGCAGTATTTT.

In its sample, this clonotype was seen a few times. V is TRBV9 and J is TRBJ2-4; D perhaps matches TRBD1 (6 bases). Germline CDR1 SGDLS, CDR2 YYNGEE. V lost 4 bases to trimming and J lost 0 bases, with 14 bases between them. The CDR3 sequence is 16 residues long. CDR3 loop: CASSRSTGIAKNIQYF. CDR3 DNA sequence: TGTGCCAGCAGCCGTTCAACAGGGATAGCCAAAAACATTCAGTACTTC.